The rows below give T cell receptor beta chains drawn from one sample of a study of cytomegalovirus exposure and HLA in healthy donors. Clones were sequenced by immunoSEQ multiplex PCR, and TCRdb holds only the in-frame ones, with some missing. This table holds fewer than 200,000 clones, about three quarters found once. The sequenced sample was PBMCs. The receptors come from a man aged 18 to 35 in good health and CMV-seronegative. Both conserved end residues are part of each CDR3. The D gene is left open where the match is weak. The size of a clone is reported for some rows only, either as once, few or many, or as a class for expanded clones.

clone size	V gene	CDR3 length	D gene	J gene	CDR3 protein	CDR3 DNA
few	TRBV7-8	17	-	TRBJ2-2	CASSGRQALTGRGELFF	TGTGCCAGCAGCGGCCGACAGGCCCTGACGGGGCGTGGGGAGCTGTTTTTT
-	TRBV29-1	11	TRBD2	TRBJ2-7	CSAERGGEQYF	TGCAGCGCCGAACGGGGGGGCGAGCAGTACTTC
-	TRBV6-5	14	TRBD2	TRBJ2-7	CASRSSGETYEQYF	TGTGCCAGCAGGTCTAGCGGGGAAACCTACGAGCAGTACTTC
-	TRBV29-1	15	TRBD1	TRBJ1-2	CSVVTGGSAGYGYTF	TGCAGCGTTGTGACAGGGGGCAGTGCTGGCTATGGCTACACCTTC
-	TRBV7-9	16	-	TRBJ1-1	CASSLKPGGPNTEAFF	TGTGCCAGCAGCTTAAAACCTGGCGGCCCGAACACTGAAGCTTTCTTT
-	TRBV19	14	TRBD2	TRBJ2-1	CASSGTSGSNEQFF	TGTGCCAGTAGCGGGACTAGCGGGAGTAATGAGCAGTTCTTC
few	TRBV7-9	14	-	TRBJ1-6	CASSLVQPNSPLHF	TGTGCCAGCAGCTTAGTACAGCCCAATTCACCCCTCCACTTT
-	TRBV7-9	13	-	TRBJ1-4	CASSLGQREKLFF	TGTGCCAGCAGCCTTGGACAAAGGGAAAAACTGTTTTTT
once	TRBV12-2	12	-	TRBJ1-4	CASRGQNEKLFF	TGTGCAAGTCGCGGACAGAATGAAAAACTGTTTTTT
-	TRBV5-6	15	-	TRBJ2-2	CASSIPGHNTGELFF	TGTGCCAGCAGCATACCGGGACACAACACCGGGGAGCTGTTTTTT
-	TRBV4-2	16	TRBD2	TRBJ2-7	CASSQPTSGSGNEQYF	TGTGCCAGCAGCCAACCGACTAGCGGGAGTGGAAACGAGCAGTACTTC
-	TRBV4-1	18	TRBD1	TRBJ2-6	CASSQAGQGVAGANVLTF	TGCGCCAGCAGCCAGGCGGGACAGGGGGTAGCTGGGGCCAACGTCCTGACTTTC
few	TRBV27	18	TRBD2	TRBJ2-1	CASSLFGAPGGRYNEQFF	TGTGCCAGCAGTTTATTTGGGGCTCCGGGAGGGCGCTACAATGAGCAGTTCTTC
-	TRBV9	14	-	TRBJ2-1	CASSTGHPDNEQFF	TGTGCCAGCAGCACGGGACATCCCGACAATGAGCAGTTCTTC
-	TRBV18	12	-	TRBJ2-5	CASSTARETQYF	TGTGCCAGCTCCACAGCCCGGGAGACCCAGTACTTC
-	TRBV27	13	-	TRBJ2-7	CASSLAGPYEQYF	TGTGCCAGCAGTTTAGCGGGACCCTACGAGCAGTACTTC
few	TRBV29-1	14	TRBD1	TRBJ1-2	CSVPWTGGDYGYTF	TGCAGCGTCCCCTGGACAGGGGGCGACTATGGCTACACCTTC
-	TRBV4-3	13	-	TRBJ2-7	CASSQHGLSEQYF	TGCGCCAGCAGCCAGCATGGCTTGTCCGAGCAGTACTTC
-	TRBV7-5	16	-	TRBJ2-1	CVRSLPDWISYNEQFF	TGTGTCAGAAGCTTACCTGACTGGATCTCCTACAATGAGCAGTTCTTC
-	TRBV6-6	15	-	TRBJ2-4	CASGGTSQAKNIQYF	TGTGCCAGTGGAGGGACTTCACAAGCCAAAAACATTCAGTACTTC
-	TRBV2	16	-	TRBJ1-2	CASSEGQGLGAYGYTF	TGTGCCAGCAGTGAAGGGCAGGGGTTAGGGGCCTATGGCTACACCTTC
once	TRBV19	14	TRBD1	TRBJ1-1	CASRQLDREAGAFF	TGTGCCAGTAGACAACTCGACAGGGAGGCAGGAGCTTTCTTT
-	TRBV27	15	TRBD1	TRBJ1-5	CASSWDRDGNQPQHF	TGTGCCAGCAGTTGGGACAGGGATGGCAATCAGCCCCAGCATTTT
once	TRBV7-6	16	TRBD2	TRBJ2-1	CASSPRTSGSWNEQFF	TGTGCCAGCAGCCCCAGGACTAGCGGGAGCTGGAATGAGCAGTTCTTC
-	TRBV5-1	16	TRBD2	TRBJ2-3	CASTPDLAGSTDTQYF	TGCGCCAGCACGCCCGACCTAGCGGGGTCCACAGATACGCAGTATTTT
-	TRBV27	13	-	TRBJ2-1	CASRGDSGDEQFF	TGTGCCAGCAGAGGGGACTCAGGCGATGAGCAGTTCTTC
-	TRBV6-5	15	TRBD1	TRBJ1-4	CASSNRQGPNEKLFF	TGTGCCAGCAGTAACCGACAGGGACCTAATGAAAAACTGTTTTTT
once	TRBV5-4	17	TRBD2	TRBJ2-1	CASSLGVAGASVGEQFF	TGTGCCAGCAGCTTGGGGGTAGCGGGAGCGTCCGTGGGTGAGCAGTTCTTC
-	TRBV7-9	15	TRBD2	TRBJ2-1	CASSAASGSLIEQFF	TGTGCCAGCAGCGCGGCTAGCGGGTCCTTGATTGAGCAGTTCTTC
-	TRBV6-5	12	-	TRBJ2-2	CASSYGPGELFF	TGTGCCAGCAGTTACGGGCCCGGGGAGCTGTTTTTT